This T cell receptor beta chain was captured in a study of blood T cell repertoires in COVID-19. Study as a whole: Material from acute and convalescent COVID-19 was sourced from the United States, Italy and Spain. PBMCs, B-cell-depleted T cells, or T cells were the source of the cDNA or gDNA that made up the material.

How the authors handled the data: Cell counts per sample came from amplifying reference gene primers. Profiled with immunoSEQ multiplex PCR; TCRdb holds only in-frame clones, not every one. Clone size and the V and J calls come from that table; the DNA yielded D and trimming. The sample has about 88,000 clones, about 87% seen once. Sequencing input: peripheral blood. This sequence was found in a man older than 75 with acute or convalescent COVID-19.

CDR3 DNA sequence: TGTGCCAGCAGCGTAGTAGCGGGGGACTACAATGAGCAGTTCTTC. It encodes CASSVVAGDYNEQFF. This chain joins TRBV9 and TRBJ2-1, with 9 nucleotides matching TRBD2. The J segment lost 3 bases and the V segment lost 0 bases, leaving 1 base of the junction unmatched. This CDR3 contains 15 residues. The germline CDR1 and CDR2 sequences are SGDLS and YYNGEE.